A single T cell receptor beta chain is shown here with its context. This clonotype has only a few counts. Its antigen is still unknown. Base qualities are not recorded, but no much larger clone differs from it by a single base. CDR3 length: 16 amino acids, cysteine to phenylalanine. Only the CDR3 DNA stays, 48 bases, in frame from base 1. Per the germline V gene, KGHSH is the CDR1 and LQKENI is the CDR2. The junction shows trimming of 3 bases on V and 2 bases on J, plus 14 bases between the germline ends. The instrument was an Illumina HiSeq 1500. Using fastp at Q25 and MiXCR, TCRdb reprocessed the public reads and kept productive beta chains. Each record represents a unique CDR3 protein, reported with the most common genes and DNA among its rows. Present in this sample are some 480,000 distinct CDR3 sequences, more than 30% of which were seen just once. In total, the top ten clones hold roughly 17% of the sample.

The label giving this sample's treatment or condition can be read as: in vitro stimulation with specific CMV peptide epitopes to enrich CMV-specific T cells. This record belongs to a study of T cell repertoires in cytomegalovirus infection (dated by TCRdb to the late 2010s). General notes on the study: Peptide stimulations targeted recently identified HLA-C-restricted CMV epitopes, whose presentation resists viral immunomodulation, together with well-studied HLA-B-restricted epitopes. Donor HLA type was relevant to the analysis, as public TCR beta signatures indicated carriage of CMV infection together with the matching HLA type.

Summary of the overall study and its limitations: The ex vivo response was dominated by HLA-C-restricted CMV-specific TCR beta clonotypes, which also provided the single most frequent clonotype in two of eight donors. Carriers of CMV infection plus the relevant HLA type were discriminated by the cumulative frequency of public TCR beta family members in the study cohort and in an independent roughly 340-donor cohort.

The sequence joins TRBV18 to TRBJ1-5; TRBD1 is a possible D gene, resting on 6 matching bases. Sample: cultured PBMCs, taken from culture after CMV antigen stimulation. The clonotype comes from a human donor in good health (CMV status not recorded). Some clones in this sample may be carry-over from other donors' samples. The DNA sequence follows: TGTGCCAGCTCACCCCAGTACAGGGTTGGCAATCAGCCCCAGCATTTT. The resulting protein is CASSPQYRVGNQPQHF.